This T cell receptor (beta chain) stems from a study of blood T cells in healthy people across ages (dated by TCRdb to between 2014 and 2017). Background for the entire study: Template switching captured roughly one uniquely barcoded TCR beta cDNA molecule per two T cells in model experiments. Using deep sequencing normalized with unique cDNA molecular identifiers, the study measured how TCR beta repertoire diversity changes with age. Donors were grouped into four age groups: young (average 16 years), middle-aged (roughly 37), aged (about 60) and long-lived (less than 85). To avoid experimental bias, donors of different ages were randomly spread across the sequencing lanes. Using the same blood draw, the study looked at two additional independent replicas of 1 million unique cDNA reads for two donors, one aged 18 to 30 and the other aged 80 or older.

The library was obtained by 5' RACE. Instrument on record: Illumina HiSeq 2500. A second 7 to 11 cycle PCR used a sample-barcoded 5' primer and a J-beta primer mix. A unique molecular identifier was introduced onto each TCR beta cDNA molecule by a template-switch 5' adaptor carrying 12 random nucleotides. At least 2.5 million CDR3-containing paired-end reads were obtained from each sample. All of the RNA was converted into first-strand cDNA using the Mint cDNA synthesis kit, with a TRBC-specific oligonucleotide serving as the primer. All cDNA was treated with uracil-DNA glycosylase and then went through a first 18-cycle PCR with the universal primers M1SS and BC2_uni_R. Processing in the source paper ran as follows. For normalization, 1 million high-quality reads were randomly selected from each sample, with every read carrying a distinct molecular identifier. Instead of being binned into consensus sequences, reads with shared molecular identifiers were discarded. MiTCR, run with a Q25 quality threshold and the strictest error-elimination algorithm, handled CDR3 identification, clonotype clustering and error correction. A nonparametric unseen species model with Euler transformation was used to estimate lower-bound total TCR beta diversity. The public reads were quality trimmed at Q25 with fastp and then assembled into clones with MiXCR by TCRdb, keeping productive beta chains. One record per CDR3 amino acid sequence lists the most common genes and DNA. These V and J calls are TCRdb output, not the study's own analysis. This sample lists approximately 810,000 distinct CDR3 sequences; under 30% were detected once. The top ten clones comprise approximately 15% of the sample.

The roughly 37 donors, aged about 6 to 95 years, were systemically healthy Caucasian individuals from Russia. Each donor gave 8 to 10 milliliters of peripheral blood, collected into EDTA-treated Vacutainer tubes. Ficoll-Paque density-gradient centrifugation was used to isolate PBMCs, with at least 6 million obtained per sample. Total RNA, at least 6 micrograms per sample, was extracted from PBMCs with Trizol reagent. For every donor, flow cytometry on a PBMC aliquot measured the percentage of naive CD45RAhigh/CD27high T cells. The paper as a whole reports these results and caveats: The CMV infection status of donors was not known, potentially confounding age-related changes in expanded clonotypes. Conclusive comparison of naive and antigen-experienced compartments was prevented by the profiling of bulk unsorted PBMCs. Compared with the aged group, more naive CD4+ T cells, fewer expanded clones and increased TCR diversity were shown by the long-lived group, suggesting age selection. There was a strong correlation between observed TCR beta diversity and the percentage of naive T cells measured by flow cytometry. Estimates of total diversity based on one million sequenced T cells were regarded as lower bounds and as underestimates. Observed TCR beta diversity per million T cells fell roughly linearly with age, and a significant reduction was already apparent by age around 39.

Measured from the cysteine to the phenylalanine, the CDR3 is 15 residues long. The entry retains the CDR3 DNA only, 45 bases that are in frame from base 1. Remarks on this clonotype: No antigen is known for it. The junction departs from the called germline gene at one end, perhaps through a read error.

This clonotype was sampled from a woman of 80 years or more in good health. Sequenced: blood. Here the chain combines TRBV12-3 or TRBV12-4 and TRBJ2-3, with the D gene not clear enough to name. CDR3 protein: CASSFRRMSTDTEYF. DNA sequence: TGTGCCAGCAGTTTCAGGCGGATGAGCACAGATACGGAGTATTTT.